This T cell receptor beta chain was retrieved from a study of human thymus T cells. This clone was detected once. As yet, its antigen is unknown. Study outcomes and limitations: An apparent bias in V and J gene usage was seen in thymic and blood repertoires.

Thymic samples were excised during corrective heart operations. Immunologically healthy infants in Finland undergoing congenital heart defect surgery were the donors. Profiling relied on immunoSEQ multiplex PCR, and the TCRdb table lists in-frame clones only, not all of them. The sample includes some 130,000 clones, around 94% seen only once; the top ten take less than 0.03%. In germline, CDR1 is SGHRS, CDR2 YFSETQ. The CDR3 is 15 residues long. V was shortened by 4 bases and J by 9 bases, with 20 bases between the two germline ends. The sequenced material came from thymus tissue. J is TRBJ2-1 and V is TRBV5-1; tentative D call: TRBD2 (7 bases). The receptor was isolated from a boy under two years old with a congenital heart defect but otherwise immunologically healthy. This CDR3 reads CASSPGGAGRGEQFF. As DNA, the CDR3 is TGCGCCAGCAGCCCTGGGGGGGCGGGGCGAGGTGAGCAGTTCTTC.